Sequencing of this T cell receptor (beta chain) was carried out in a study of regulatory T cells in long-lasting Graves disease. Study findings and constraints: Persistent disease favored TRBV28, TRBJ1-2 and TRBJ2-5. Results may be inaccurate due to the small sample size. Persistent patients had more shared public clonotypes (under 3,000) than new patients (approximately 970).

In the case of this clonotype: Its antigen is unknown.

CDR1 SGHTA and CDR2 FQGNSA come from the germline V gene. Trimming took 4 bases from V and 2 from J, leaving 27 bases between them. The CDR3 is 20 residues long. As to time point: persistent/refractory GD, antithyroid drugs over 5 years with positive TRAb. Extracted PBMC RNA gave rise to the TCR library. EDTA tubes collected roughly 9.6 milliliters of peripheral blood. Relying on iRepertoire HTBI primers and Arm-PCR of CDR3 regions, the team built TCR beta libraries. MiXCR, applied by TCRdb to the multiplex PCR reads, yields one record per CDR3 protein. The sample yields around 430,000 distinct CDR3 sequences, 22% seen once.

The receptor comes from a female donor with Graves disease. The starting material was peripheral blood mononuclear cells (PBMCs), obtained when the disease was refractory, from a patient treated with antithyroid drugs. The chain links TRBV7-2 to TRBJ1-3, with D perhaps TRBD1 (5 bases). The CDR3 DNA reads TGTGCCAGCAGCTGGACGCCGGGACCACAAACCTATAGACCTGGAAACACCATATATTTT. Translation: CASSWTPGPQTYRPGNTIYF. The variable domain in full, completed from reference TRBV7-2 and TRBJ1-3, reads GAGVSQSPSNKVTEKGKDVELRCDPISGHTALYWYRQSLGQGLEFLIYFQGNSAPDKSGLPSDRFSAERTGGSVSTLTIQRTQQEDSAVYLCASSWTPGPQTYRPGNTIYFGEGSWLTVV.